Shown below are 27 T cell receptor beta chains from a single sample sequenced in a study of cytomegalovirus exposure and HLA in healthy donors. The repertoire was sequenced with immunoSEQ multiplex PCR; TCRdb's copy has only in-frame clones and lacks some. This table has some 49,000 clones, 85% to 95% appearing once. The material sequenced was PBMCs. These TCRs come from a woman in her late teens or twenties in good health and CMV-seropositive.

The V call is TRBV28, the J call TRBJ1-1; D gene ambiguous. The germline V gene encodes CDR1 MDHEN and CDR2 SYDVKM. CDR3 length: 17 amino acids. V was shortened by 7 bases and J by 5 bases, with 26 bases between the two germline ends. The CDR3 loop reads CASNYPGIDWTGTEAFF. CDR3 bases: TGTGCCAGCAACTACCCCGGGATCGATTGGACCGGGACTGAAGCTTTCTTT.

The chain recombines TRBV5-4 with TRBJ1-1, with a possible D match to TRBD1 (6 bases). CDR3 size: 12 residues. The V gene's germline CDR1 is SGHNT and CDR2 YYREEE (reference sequence). The V gene lost 3 bases and the J gene lost 9 bases, with 12 bases spanning the gap. CDR3 sequence: CASSSPGQKAFF. The DNA of the CDR3 is TGTGCCAGCAGCTCCCCCGGACAGAAAGCTTTCTTT.

The rearrangement joins TRBV19 to TRBJ2-1; weak D call: TRBD1 (5 bases). Trimming pared 0 bases from V and 0 bases from J, leaving 6 bases between. Per the germline V gene, CDR1 is LNHDA and CDR2 is SQIVND (reference sequence). The CDR3 covers 15 residues. CDR3 sequence (DNA): TGTGCCAGTAGTATAGACAGGGCCTCCTACAATGAGCAGTTCTTC. Protein sequence: CASSIDRASYNEQFF.

The chain combines TRBV5-1 with TRBJ2-1; D gene unclear. Germline V gives CDR1 SGHRS, CDR2 YFSETQ. The CDR3 consists of 15 residues. The V end lost 2 bases, the J end lost 3 bases, and 12 bases lay between the germline ends. The CDR3 nucleotides are TGCGCCAGCAGCTTACGTGGGCAGAGCTACAATGAGCAGTTCTTC. Its translation is CASSLRGQSYNEQFF.

CDR3 in amino acids: CASSYRGIVVYTQYF. CDR3 nucleotides: TGTGCCAGCAGTTACCGGGGAATAGTCGTATATACGCAGTATTTT. The chain recombines TRBV6-7 with TRBJ2-3; a possible D gene is TRBD2 (5 bases). TRBV6-7 is classed as an ORF, of uncertain function. The CDR3 loop spans 15 amino acids. Trimming took off 2 bases at V and 7 bases at J, with 16 bases between the two ends.

The CDR3 DNA sequence: TGTGCCAGTAGTTTGGGGCATGGGGACACCGGGGAGCTGTTTTTT. It encodes CASSLGHGDTGELFF. The chain employs TRBV19 and TRBJ2-2; D might be TRBD1 (5 bases). V dropped 5 bases and J dropped 3 bases, with 13 bases sitting between them. The germline V gene has CDR1 LNHDA and CDR2 SQIVND (reference sequence). CDR3 size: 15 residues.

This CDR3 reads CSVAVLGTGTYEQYF. The CDR3 DNA sequence: TGCAGCGTTGCGGTTTTGGGGACAGGGACCTACGAGCAGTACTTC. The V and J genes are TRBV29-1 and TRBJ2-7; 9 bases are a match to TRBD1. The CDR3 length is 15 residues. Germline V CDR1 and CDR2: SQVTM, ANQGSEA. Trimming at V came to 4 bases and at J to 2 bases, leaving 9 bases not matched to a gene.

The chain uses TRBV7-9 and TRBJ2-7; 8 nucleotides line up with TRBD1. The CDR3 totals 14 residues. CDR1 is SEHNR and CDR2 is FQNEAQ in the germline V gene (reference sequence). Germline trimming cut 5 bases from V and 2 bases from J; bases unmatched to any gene: 5. The CDR3 loop reads CASSQGAGPYEQYF. For the CDR3, the DNA is TGTGCCAGCAGCCAGGGGGCCGGGCCCTACGAGCAGTACTTC.

The chain recombines TRBV5-5 with TRBJ2-7, with 8 bases identical to TRBD1. Per germline, CDR1 SGHKS and CDR2 YYEKEE (reference sequence). The CDR3 covers 14 residues. V was clipped by 3 bases and J by 3 bases; unmatched bases: 5. The CDR3 loop reads CASSSDRVLYEQYF. The CDR3 DNA reads as TGTGCCAGCAGCTCGGACAGGGTTCTCTACGAGCAGTACTTC.

The chain recombines TRBV28 with TRBJ2-5; 8 bases are a match to TRBD2. The V gene end was trimmed by 4 bases and the J gene end by 4 bases; junction bases not matched to a gene: 11. CDR3 length: 16 residues. Germline V gene sequence: CDR1 MDHEN, CDR2 SYDVKM. DNA for the CDR3: TGTGCCAGCAGTTCGATCCCCACTAGCGGAGGAGAGACCCAGTACTTC. Its translation: CASSSIPTSGGETQYF. Variable domain in full (rest from reference TRBV28 and TRBJ2-5): DVKVTQSSRYLVKRTGEKVFLECVQDMDHENMFWYRQDPGLGLRLIYFSYDVKMKEKGDIPEGYSVSREKKERFSLILESASTNQTSMYLCASSSIPTSGGETQYFGPGTRLLVL.

V usage is TRBV2 and J usage is TRBJ2-6; a possible D gene is TRBD1 (6 bases). The V end lost 3 bases, the J end lost 2 bases, and 8 bases lay between the germline ends. This CDR3 contains 15 residues. Per the germline V gene, CDR1 is SNHLY and CDR2 is FYNNEI. CDR3 in DNA: TGTGCCAGCAGTGACTGGGGGCCTGGGGCCAACGTCCTGACTTTC. Its protein is CASSDWGPGANVLTF.

V and J are TRBV27 and TRBJ2-1, with D unresolved. Germline V gene sequence: CDR1 MNHEY, CDR2 SMNVEV (reference sequence). The CDR3 is 15 amino acids. V shed 5 bases and J shed 2 bases, with 13 bases lying between them. The CDR3 DNA reads TGTGCCAGCAGTCCAAACCGCCGAGCCTACAATGAGCAGTTCTTC. It translates to CASSPNRRAYNEQFF.

The chain links TRBV5-4 to TRBJ2-1; D might be TRBD2 (5 bases). Looked up from germline, CDR1 is SGHNT and CDR2 is YYREEE (reference sequence). Trimming cost V 1 base and J 5 bases, with 7 bases left between them. CDR3 length: 13 amino acids. CDR3 in amino acids: CASSLNGNNEQFF. CDR3 sequence (DNA): TGTGCCAGCAGCTTGAACGGGAACAATGAGCAGTTCTTC. The full variable domain, in which reference TRBV5-4 and TRBJ2-1 provide the parts outside the CDR3, is ETGVTQSPTHLIKTRGQQVTLRCSSQSGHNTVSWYQQALGQGPQFIFQYYREEENGRGNFPPRFSGLQFPNYSSELNVNALELDDSALYLCASSLNGNNEQFFGPGTRLTVL.

CDR3 sequence reads: CASSVGSGTYNEQFF. Written as DNA, the CDR3 is TGTGCCAGCAGCGTGGGTAGCGGGACCTACAATGAGCAGTTCTTC. The V and J genes are TRBV9 and TRBJ2-1; 8 bases line up with TRBD2. The ends lost 2 bases at V and 2 bases at J; junction bases unmatched: 3. The length of the CDR3 is 15 residues. The germline V gene encodes CDR1 SGDLS and CDR2 YYNGEE.

The rearrangement links TRBV6-1 to TRBJ2-1, with 8 bases aligning to TRBD1. Trimming removed 7 bases from V and 8 bases from J; junction bases left unmatched: 7. In germline, CDR1 is MNHNS, CDR2 SASEGT. The CDR3 runs to 13 residues. CDR3 DNA: TGTGCCAGCACCAACTTACAGGGGGATGAGCAGTTCTTC. It encodes CASTNLQGDEQFF.

J is TRBJ2-1 and V is TRBV10-1, with a tentative D call TRBD2 (5 bases). The CDR3 length is 15 residues. The V and J ends lost 0 bases and 7 bases respectively, with 13 bases between them. CDR1 and CDR2 (germline): WNHNN, SYGVQD (reference sequence). The CDR3 region is CASSESRTPGNEQFF. In DNA form, the CDR3 reads TGCGCCAGCAGTGAGTCAAGGACCCCGGGGAATGAGCAGTTCTTC.

This chain uses TRBV27 with TRBJ2-1; tentative D call: TRBD1 (5 bases). The V end lost 5 bases, the J end lost 4 bases, and 12 bases lay between the germline ends. The V gene's germline CDR1 is MNHEY and CDR2 SMNVEV (reference sequence). CDR3 length equals 14 residues. CDR3 in DNA: TGTGCCAGCAGTCCAACACAGGTTTACAATGAGCAGTTCTTC. Translation: CASSPTQVYNEQFF.

The CDR3 spells CASSPSAGYFYGYTF. CDR3 nucleotide sequence: TGTGCCAGCAGCCCGTCGGCAGGATACTTCTATGGCTACACCTTC. The V and J genes are TRBV13 and TRBJ1-2, with D unresolved. With 5 bases removed from V and 4 bases from J, the gap between germline ends came to 17 bases. The CDR3 has 15 residues. The V gene's germline CDR1 is PRHDT and CDR2 FYEKMQ (reference sequence).

In DNA, the CDR3 is TGTGCCAGCAGCTTATACCGGGGTGCGGGTTCCTACAATGAGCAGTTCTTC. Translated: CASSLYRGAGSYNEQFF. This sequence joins TRBV7-8 and TRBJ2-1, with D tentatively TRBD2 (5 bases). The CDR3 totals 17 residues. Trimming took off 2 bases at V and 1 base at J, with 15 bases between the two ends. The germline CDR1 and CDR2 sequences are SGHVS and FQNEAQ.

V gene TRBV6-1 combines with J gene TRBJ2-7; 10 bases line up with TRBD2. Trimming at V came to 6 bases and at J to 2 bases, leaving 4 bases not matched to a gene. CDR1 and CDR2 from the germline V gene are MNHNS and SASEGT. The CDR3 contains 14 residues. The CDR3 protein is CASSPAGGPYEQYF. CDR3 bases: TGTGCCAGCAGCCCAGCGGGAGGGCCCTACGAGCAGTACTTC.

This rearrangement joins TRBV11-2 to TRBJ2-7, with 11 positions matching TRBD2. CDR3 size: 14 residues. With 6 bases clipped from V and 4 bases from J, the junction kept 5 bases outside the gene matches. CDR1 and CDR2 (germline): SGHAT, FQNNGV. Here the CDR3 DNA reads TGTGCCAGCAGTAGACTAGCGGGATCATACGAGCAGTACTTC. This gives the protein CASSRLAGSYEQYF.

The CDR3 DNA is TGTGCCAGCAATAGAGGGGGATTGGACACTGAAGCTTTCTTT. Translation: CASNRGGLDTEAFF. The V gene is TRBV6-1, the J gene TRBJ1-1; D might be TRBD1 (6 bases). The germline gives CDR1 MNHNS, CDR2 SASEGT. V was trimmed by 7 bases and J by 3 bases, leaving 15 bases between them. There are 14 residues in the CDR3.

The J gene is TRBJ2-7, the V gene TRBV2, with 11 bases that match TRBD2. Germline lookup yields CDR1 SNHLY and CDR2 FYNNEI. This CDR3 is built from 15 residues. The ends lost 7 bases at V and 3 bases at J; junction bases unmatched: 8. The CDR3 bases are TGTGCCAGCAAGCCGGGACTAGCGGATTACTACGAGCAGTACTTC. Encoded protein: CASKPGLADYYEQYF. The entire variable domain, with the rest obtained from reference TRBV2 and TRBJ2-7, is as follows: EPEVTQTPSHQVTQMGQEVILRCVPISNHLYFYWYRQILGQKVEFLVSFYNNEISEKSEIFDDQFSVERPDGSNFTLKIRSTKLEDSAMYFCASKPGLADYYEQYFGPGTRLTVT.

The chain has TRBV27 and TRBJ1-5; TRBD1 agrees at 8 bases. This CDR3 spans 14 amino acids. With V trimmed by 5 bases and J by 2 bases, 2 bases remained unmatched. From germline, CDR1 is MNHEY and CDR2 SMNVEV (reference sequence). The CDR3 region has the DNA TGTGCCAGCAGTATGACAGGGGGCAATCAGCCCCAGCATTTT. Protein: CASSMTGGNQPQHF.

The rearrangement links TRBV30 to TRBJ2-7; 7 bases agree with TRBD1. The CDR3 length is 13 residues. Germline values: CDR1 GTSNPN, CDR2 SVGIG (reference sequence). V gave up 7 bases and J gave up 3 bases; unmatched junction bases: 9. CDR3 protein: CASRQQGYYEQYF. As DNA, the CDR3 is TGTGCCTCGCGGCAACAGGGGTACTACGAGCAGTACTTC.

This clone has only one observation. The chain links TRBV9 to TRBJ2-1, with 15 bases that match TRBD2. Germline V lookup: CDR1 SGDLS, CDR2 YYNGEE. This CDR3 region has 17 residues. V lost 2 bases to trimming and J lost 4 bases; unmatched junction nucleotides: 4. This chain's CDR3 is CASSVGLAGGPYNEQFF. The DNA of the CDR3 is TGTGCCAGCAGCGTCGGACTAGCGGGAGGGCCGTACAATGAGCAGTTCTTC.

This chain joins TRBV19 and TRBJ1-3; D might be TRBD1 (5 bases). V lost 3 bases and J 0 bases, leaving 9 bases between the germline ends. The CDR3 totals 15 residues. Germline V gene sequence: CDR1 LNHDA, CDR2 SQIVND (reference sequence). CDR3 residues: CASSILDSSGNTIYF. The DNA of the CDR3 is TGTGCCAGTAGTATCTTAGACAGCTCTGGAAACACCATATATTTT.